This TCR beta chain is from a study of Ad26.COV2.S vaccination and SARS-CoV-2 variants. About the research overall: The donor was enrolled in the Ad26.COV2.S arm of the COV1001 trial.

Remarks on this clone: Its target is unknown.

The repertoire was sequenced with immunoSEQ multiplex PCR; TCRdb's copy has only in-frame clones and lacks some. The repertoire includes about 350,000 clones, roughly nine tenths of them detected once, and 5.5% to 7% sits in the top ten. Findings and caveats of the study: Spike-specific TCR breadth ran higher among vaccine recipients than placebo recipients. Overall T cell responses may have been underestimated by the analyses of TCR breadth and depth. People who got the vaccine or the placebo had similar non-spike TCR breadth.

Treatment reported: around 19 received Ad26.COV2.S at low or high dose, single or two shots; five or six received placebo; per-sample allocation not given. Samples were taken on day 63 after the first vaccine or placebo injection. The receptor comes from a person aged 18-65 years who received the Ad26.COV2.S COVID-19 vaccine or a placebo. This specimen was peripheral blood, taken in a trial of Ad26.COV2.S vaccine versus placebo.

The CDR3: CASSLGQVATKQYF. The CDR3 coding sequence is TGTGCCAGCAGTTTAGGACAGGTAGCTACGAAGCAGTACTTC. The genes are TRBV27 and TRBJ2-7, with TRBD1 identical over 7 bases. The CDR3 covers 14 residues. After removal of 2 bases from V and 8 bases from J, the junction contained 9 bases not matched to a gene. Germline CDR1 is MNHEY and CDR2 is SMNVEV (reference sequence).